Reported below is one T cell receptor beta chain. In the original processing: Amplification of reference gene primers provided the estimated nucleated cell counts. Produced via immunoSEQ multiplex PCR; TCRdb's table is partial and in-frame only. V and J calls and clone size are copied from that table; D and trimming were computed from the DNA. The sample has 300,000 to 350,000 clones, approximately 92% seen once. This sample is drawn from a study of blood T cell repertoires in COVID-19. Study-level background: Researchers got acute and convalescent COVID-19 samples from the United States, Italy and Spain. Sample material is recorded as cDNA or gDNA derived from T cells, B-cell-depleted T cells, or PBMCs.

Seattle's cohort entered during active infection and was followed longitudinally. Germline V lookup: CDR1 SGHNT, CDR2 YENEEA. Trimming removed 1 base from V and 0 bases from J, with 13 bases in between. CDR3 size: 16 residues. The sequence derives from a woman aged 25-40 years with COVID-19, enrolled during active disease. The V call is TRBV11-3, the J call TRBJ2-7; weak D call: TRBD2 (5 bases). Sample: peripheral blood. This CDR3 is CASSLVPAESSYEQYF. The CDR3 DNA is TGTGCCAGCAGCTTAGTTCCAGCGGAGAGCTCCTACGAGCAGTACTTC.